What follows is one T cell receptor beta chain and its context. The germline V gene has CDR1 MNHEY and CDR2 SMNVEV (reference sequence). Trimming removed 1 base from V and 10 bases from J, with 13 bases in between. This CDR3 is 13 amino acids long. The table came from immunoSEQ multiplex PCR; TCRdb's copy has only in-frame clones and leaves some out. The sample lists 97,000 or so clones, 80% to 95% occurring once. The data were obtained in a study of blood T cell repertoires in COVID-19. Overall study: T cells, B-cell-depleted T cells, or PBMCs supplied cDNA or gDNA.

The V call is TRBV27, the J call TRBJ1-1; D is undetermined. The sequence derives from a man between 18 and 35 years old with acute or convalescent COVID-19. Material: peripheral blood. CDR3 sequence reads: CASSLWRATLAFF. The CDR3 nucleotides read TGTGCCAGCAGTTTATGGAGGGCGACGTTAGCTTTCTTT.